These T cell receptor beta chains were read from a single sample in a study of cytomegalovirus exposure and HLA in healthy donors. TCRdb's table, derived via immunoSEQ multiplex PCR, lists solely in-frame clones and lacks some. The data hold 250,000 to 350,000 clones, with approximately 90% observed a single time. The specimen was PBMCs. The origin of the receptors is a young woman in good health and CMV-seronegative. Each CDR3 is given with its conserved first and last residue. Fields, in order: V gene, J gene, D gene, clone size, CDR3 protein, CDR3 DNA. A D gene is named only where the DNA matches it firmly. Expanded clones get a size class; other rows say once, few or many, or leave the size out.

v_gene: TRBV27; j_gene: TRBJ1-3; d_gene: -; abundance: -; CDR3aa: CASSSRYPGNTIYF; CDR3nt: TGTGCCAGCAGTTCTCGGTACCCTGGAAACACCATATATTTT
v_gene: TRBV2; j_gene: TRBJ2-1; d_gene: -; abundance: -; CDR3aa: CASSRNEQFF; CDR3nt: TGTGCCAGCAGTCGCAATGAGCAGTTCTTC
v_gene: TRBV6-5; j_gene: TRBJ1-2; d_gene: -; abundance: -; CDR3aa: CASGTNYGYTF; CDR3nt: TGTGCCAGCGGCACTAACTATGGCTACACCTTC
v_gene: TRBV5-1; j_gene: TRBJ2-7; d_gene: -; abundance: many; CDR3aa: CASSITTGSYEQYF; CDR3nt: TGCGCCAGCAGCATAACGACAGGTTCCTACGAGCAGTACTTC
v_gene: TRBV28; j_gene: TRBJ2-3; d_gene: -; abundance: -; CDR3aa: CASSRRAGGTGTDTQYF; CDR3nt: TGTGCCAGCAGCCGCAGGGCAGGGGGGACGGGCACAGATACGCAGTATTTT
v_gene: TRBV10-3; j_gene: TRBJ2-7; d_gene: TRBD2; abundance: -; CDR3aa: CAISSRLGTSGYSYEQYF; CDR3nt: TGTGCCATCAGTTCACGCCTAGGGACTAGCGGTTACTCCTACGAGCAGTACTTC
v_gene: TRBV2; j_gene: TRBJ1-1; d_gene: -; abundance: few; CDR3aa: CASSVLHGEAFF; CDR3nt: TGTGCCAGCAGTGTTCTCCACGGTGAAGCTTTCTTT
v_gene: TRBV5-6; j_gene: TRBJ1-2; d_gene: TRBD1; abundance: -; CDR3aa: CASSSTTGTGYGYTF; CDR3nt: TGTGCCAGCAGCTCGACTACCGGGACAGGGTATGGCTACACCTTC
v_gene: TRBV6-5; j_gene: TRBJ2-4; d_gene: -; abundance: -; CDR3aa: CASRAAGRAKNIQYF; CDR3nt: TGTGCCAGCCGGGCAGCTGGGAGAGCCAAAAACATTCAGTACTTC
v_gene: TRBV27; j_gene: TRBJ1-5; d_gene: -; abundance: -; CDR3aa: CASRRLGGSNQPQHF; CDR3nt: TGTGCCAGCAGGAGGCTTGGGGGGAGCAATCAGCCCCAGCATTTT
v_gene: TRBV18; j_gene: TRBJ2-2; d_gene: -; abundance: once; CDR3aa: CASSPMSGELFF; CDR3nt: TGTGCCAGCTCACCTATGTCCGGGGAGCTGTTTTTT
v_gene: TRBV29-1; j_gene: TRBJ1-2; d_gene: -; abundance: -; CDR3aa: CSVGAGDGYTF; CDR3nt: TGCAGCGTTGGAGCAGGGGATGGCTACACCTTC
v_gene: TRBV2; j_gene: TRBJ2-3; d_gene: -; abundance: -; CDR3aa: CASRNLAALTDTQYF; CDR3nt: TGTGCCAGCAGAAACTTAGCAGCCCTCACAGATACGCAGTATTTT
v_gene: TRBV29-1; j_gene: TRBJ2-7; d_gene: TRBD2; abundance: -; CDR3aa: CSVDKAGVGYEQYF; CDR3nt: TGCAGCGTTGACAAAGCGGGAGTGGGCTACGAGCAGTACTTC
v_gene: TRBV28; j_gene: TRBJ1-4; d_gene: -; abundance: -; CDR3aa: CASSLLRTESTGEKLFF; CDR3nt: TGTGCCAGCAGTTTATTGCGGACAGAAAGTACAGGGGAAAAACTGTTTTTT
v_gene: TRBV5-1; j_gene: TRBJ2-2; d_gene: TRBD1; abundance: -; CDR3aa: CASSLNTGTGVSGELFF; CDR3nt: TGCGCCAGCAGCTTGAACACCGGGACAGGGGTCAGCGGGGAGCTGTTTTTT
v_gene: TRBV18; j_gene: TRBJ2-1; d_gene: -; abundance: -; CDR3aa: CASSPPGAAYNEQFF; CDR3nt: TGTGCCAGCTCACCACCGGGAGCAGCCTACAATGAGCAGTTCTTC
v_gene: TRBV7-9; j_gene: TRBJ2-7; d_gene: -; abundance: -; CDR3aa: CASSLVQGGSYEQYF; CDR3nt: TGTGCCAGCAGCTTAGTACAGGGTGGGTCCTACGAGCAGTACTTC
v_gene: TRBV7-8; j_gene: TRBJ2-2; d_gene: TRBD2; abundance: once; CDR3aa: CASSQTSGRANTGELFF; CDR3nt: TGTGCCAGCAGTCAGACTAGCGGGAGGGCGAACACCGGGGAGCTGTTTTTT
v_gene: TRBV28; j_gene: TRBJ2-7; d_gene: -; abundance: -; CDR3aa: CASSLGREQYF; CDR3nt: TGTGCCAGCAGTTTAGGTAGAGAGCAGTACTTC
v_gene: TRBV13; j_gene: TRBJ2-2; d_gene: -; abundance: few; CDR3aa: CASSPRQPTNTGELFF; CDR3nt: TGTGCCAGCAGCCCCAGACAGCCTACGAACACCGGGGAGCTGTTTTTT
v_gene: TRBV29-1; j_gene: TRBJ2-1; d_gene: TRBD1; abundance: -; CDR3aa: CSGERQGAHEQFF; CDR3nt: TGCAGCGGCGAGCGACAGGGGGCCCATGAGCAGTTCTTC
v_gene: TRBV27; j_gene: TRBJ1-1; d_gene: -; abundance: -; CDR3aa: CASSLAGRTEAFF; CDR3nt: TGTGCCAGCAGTTTGGCAGGGCGGACTGAAGCTTTCTTT
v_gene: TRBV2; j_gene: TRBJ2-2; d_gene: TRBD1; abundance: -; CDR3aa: CAITGGSWTGELFF; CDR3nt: TGTGCCATCACAGGGGGCTCGTGGACCGGGGAGCTGTTTTTT
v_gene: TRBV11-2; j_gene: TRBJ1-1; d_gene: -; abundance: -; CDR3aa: CASSLARDTEAFF; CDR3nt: TGTGCCAGCAGCTTAGCGAGAGACACTGAAGCTTTCTTT
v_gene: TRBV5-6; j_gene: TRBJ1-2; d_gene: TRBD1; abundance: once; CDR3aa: CASSQGGGYGYTF; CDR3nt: TGTGCCAGCAGCCAAGGGGGCGGCTATGGCTACACCTTC
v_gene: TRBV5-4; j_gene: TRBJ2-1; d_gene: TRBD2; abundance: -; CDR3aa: CASSPPGLAGSGSYNEQFF; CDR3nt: TGTGCCAGCAGCCCACCGGGACTAGCGGGATCGGGCTCCTACAATGAGCAGTTCTTC
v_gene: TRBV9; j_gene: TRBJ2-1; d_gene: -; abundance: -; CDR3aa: CASSVGIAGWDEQFF; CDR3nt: TGTGCCAGCAGCGTGGGGATCGCAGGGTGGGATGAGCAGTTCTTC
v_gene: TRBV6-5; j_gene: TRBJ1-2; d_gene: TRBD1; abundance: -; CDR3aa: CASGDSTNYGYTF; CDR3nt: TGTGCCAGTGGGGACAGCACTAACTATGGCTACACCTTC
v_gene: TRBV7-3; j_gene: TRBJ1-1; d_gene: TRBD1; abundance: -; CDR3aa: CASSPGTGYTEAFF; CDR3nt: TGTGCCAGCAGCCCCGGGACAGGGTACACTGAAGCTTTCTTT
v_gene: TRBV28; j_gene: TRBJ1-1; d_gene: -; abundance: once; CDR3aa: CASSLSIEAFF; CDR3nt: TGTGCCAGCAGTTTATCAATTGAAGCTTTCTTT
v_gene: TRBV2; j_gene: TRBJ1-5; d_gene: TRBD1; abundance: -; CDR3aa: CASNTGGPSNQPQHF; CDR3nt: TGTGCCAGCAATACAGGGGGGCCTAGCAATCAGCCCCAGCATTTT
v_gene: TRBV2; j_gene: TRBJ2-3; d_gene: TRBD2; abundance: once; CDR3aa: CARGLAETDTQYF; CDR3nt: TGTGCCAGAGGACTAGCGGAAACAGATACGCAGTATTTT
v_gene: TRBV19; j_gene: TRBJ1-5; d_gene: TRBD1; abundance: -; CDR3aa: CASSIPGQGGNQPQHF; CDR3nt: TGTGCCAGTAGTATCCCCGGACAGGGCGGGAATCAGCCCCAGCATTTT
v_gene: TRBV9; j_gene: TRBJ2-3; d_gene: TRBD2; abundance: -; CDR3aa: CASSPRGLAGGPTPYF; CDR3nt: TGTGCCAGCAGCCCCCGGGGACTAGCGGGAGGGCCCACCCCGTATTTT
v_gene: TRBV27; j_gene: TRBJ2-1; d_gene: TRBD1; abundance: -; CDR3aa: CASSHRQGSYNEQFF; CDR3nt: TGTGCCAGCAGTCACCGACAGGGTTCCTACAATGAGCAGTTCTTC
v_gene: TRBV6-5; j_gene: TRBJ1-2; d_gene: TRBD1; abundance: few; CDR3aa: CASSSSPGQLAGYTF; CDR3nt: TGTGCCAGCAGTTCTTCACCGGGACAGCTAGCTGGCTACACCTTC
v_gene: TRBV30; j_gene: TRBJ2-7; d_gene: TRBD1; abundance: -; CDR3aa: CAWSGYDREGITF; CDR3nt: TGTGCCTGGAGTGGCTACGACAGGGAAGGTATAACCTTC
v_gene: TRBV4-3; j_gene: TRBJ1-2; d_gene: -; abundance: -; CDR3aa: CASSLTRGTSNYGYTF; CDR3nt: TGCGCCAGCAGCCTTACTCGCGGGACGTCTAACTATGGCTACACCTTC
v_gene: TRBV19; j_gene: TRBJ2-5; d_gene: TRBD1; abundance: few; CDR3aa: CASSIQGAVETQYF; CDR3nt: TGTGCCAGTAGTATACAGGGGGCAGTTGAGACCCAGTACTTC
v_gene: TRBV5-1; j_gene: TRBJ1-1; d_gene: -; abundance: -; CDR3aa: CASSLSAGAERTEAFF; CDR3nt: TGCGCCAGCAGCTTGTCTGCAGGGGCTGAGAGGACTGAAGCTTTCTTT
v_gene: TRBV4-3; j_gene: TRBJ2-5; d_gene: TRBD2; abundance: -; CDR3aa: CASSQDLLVAGYRETQYF; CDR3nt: TGCGCCAGCAGCCAAGATCTGTTGGTAGCGGGCTACCGAGAGACCCAGTACTTC
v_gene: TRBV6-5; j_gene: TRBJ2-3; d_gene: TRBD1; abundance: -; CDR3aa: CASSSRDSRIDTQYF; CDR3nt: TGTGCCAGCTCAAGCCGGGACAGTCGGATAGATACGCAGTATTTT
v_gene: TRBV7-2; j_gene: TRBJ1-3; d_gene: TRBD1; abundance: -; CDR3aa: CASSPGQGKWTGNTIYF; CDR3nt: TGTGCCAGCAGCCCGGGACAGGGGAAATGGACTGGAAACACCATATATTTT
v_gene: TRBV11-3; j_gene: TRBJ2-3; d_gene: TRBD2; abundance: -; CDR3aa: CASSSSGDTDTQYF; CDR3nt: TGTGCCAGCAGCTCGAGCGGGGACACAGATACGCAGTATTTT
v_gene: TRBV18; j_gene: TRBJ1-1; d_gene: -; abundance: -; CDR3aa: CASSYTGAQTMNTEAFF; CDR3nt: TGTGCCAGCTCATACACAGGAGCCCAAACCATGAACACTGAAGCTTTCTTT
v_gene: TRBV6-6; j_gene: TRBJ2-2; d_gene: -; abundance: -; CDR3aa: CASSYSRQNTGELFF; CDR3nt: TGTGCCAGCAGTTACTCTCGACAGAACACCGGGGAGCTGTTTTTT
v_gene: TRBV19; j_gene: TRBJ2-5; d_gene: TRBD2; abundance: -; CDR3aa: CASSSREGETQYF; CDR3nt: TGTGCCAGTAGTTCCCGGGAGGGGGAGACCCAGTACTTC